Listed below are T cell receptor beta chains from one sample, sequenced in a study of cytomegalovirus exposure and HLA in healthy donors. Only in-frame clones appear in the TCRdb table, and some are missing; sequencing was by immunoSEQ multiplex PCR. The profile shows about 110,000 clones, just over 75% of them singletons. Sequencing used PBMCs. Receptors were obtained from a man aged 30-40 years in good health and CMV-seropositive. The CDR3 runs from the conserved cysteine through the conserved F or W. Fields, in order: clone size, J gene, D gene, V gene, CDR3 protein, CDR3 DNA. The D gene is left open where the match is weak. The size entry is marked missing in some rows and otherwise reads once, few, many or a size class.

clone_size: .; j_call: TRBJ2-7; d_call: .; v_call: TRBV9; cdr3_aa: CASSVGGSYEQYF; cdr3_nt: TGTGCCAGCAGCGTAGGAGGGTCCTACGAGCAGTACTTC
clone_size: .; j_call: TRBJ1-1; d_call: .; v_call: TRBV4-1; cdr3_aa: CASSHRRGKDTEAFF; cdr3_nt: TGCGCCAGCAGCCACCGTAGAGGGAAGGACACTGAAGCTTTCTTT
clone_size: once; j_call: TRBJ1-5; d_call: .; v_call: TRBV11-3; cdr3_aa: CASSWARVGQPQHF; cdr3_nt: TGTGCCAGCAGCTGGGCCAGGGTCGGACAGCCCCAGCATTTT
clone_size: few; j_call: TRBJ2-3; d_call: TRBD2; v_call: TRBV7-3; cdr3_aa: CASSLTGTSGGADTQYF; cdr3_nt: TGTGCCAGCAGCTTAACGGGGACTAGCGGGGGGGCAGATACGCAGTATTTT
clone_size: .; j_call: TRBJ2-7; d_call: .; v_call: TRBV9; cdr3_aa: CASSGQEGGEDYEQYF; cdr3_nt: TGTGCCAGCAGCGGCCAGGAGGGCGGGGAGGACTACGAGCAGTACTTC
clone_size: .; j_call: TRBJ2-7; d_call: .; v_call: TRBV7-8; cdr3_aa: CASSFNIGGSYEQYF; cdr3_nt: TGTGCCAGCAGCTTTAACATAGGCGGATCCTACGAGCAGTACTTC
clone_size: .; j_call: TRBJ2-7; d_call: .; v_call: TRBV27; cdr3_aa: CASGGIQGKLFNEQYF; cdr3_nt: TGTGCCAGCGGCGGAATCCAGGGTAAACTTTTCAACGAGCAGTACTTC
clone_size: .; j_call: TRBJ2-7; d_call: TRBD2; v_call: TRBV18; cdr3_aa: CASSPPRLAGDSYEQYF; cdr3_nt: TGTGCCAGCTCACCACCTCGACTAGCGGGGGACTCCTACGAGCAGTACTTC
clone_size: .; j_call: TRBJ1-2; d_call: .; v_call: TRBV13; cdr3_aa: CASSEGSGFDGYTF; cdr3_nt: TGTGCCAGCAGCGAAGGTTCCGGGTTCGACGGCTACACCTTC
clone_size: .; j_call: TRBJ2-1; d_call: .; v_call: TRBV7-9; cdr3_aa: CASSLAESSEQFF; cdr3_nt: TGTGCCAGCAGCTTAGCGGAGTCAAGTGAGCAGTTCTTC
clone_size: .; j_call: TRBJ1-2; d_call: .; v_call: TRBV4-2; cdr3_aa: CASSQGQGASGYTF; cdr3_nt: TGTGCCAGCAGCCAAGGGCAGGGCGCGAGTGGCTACACCTTC
clone_size: once; j_call: TRBJ2-4; d_call: .; v_call: TRBV11-2; cdr3_aa: CASSPHLPRGGNIQYF; cdr3_nt: TGTGCCAGCAGCCCACACCTCCCCAGGGGTGGAAACATTCAGTACTTC
clone_size: .; j_call: TRBJ1-1; d_call: TRBD1; v_call: TRBV7-9; cdr3_aa: CASRQRQGRNTEAFF; cdr3_nt: TGTGCCAGCAGACAAAGACAGGGTAGGAACACTGAAGCTTTCTTT
clone_size: once; j_call: TRBJ2-3; d_call: TRBD2; v_call: TRBV27; cdr3_aa: CASSSTWGAGGPTQYF; cdr3_nt: TGTGCCAGCAGTTCCACCTGGGGGGCGGGGGGGCCTACGCAGTATTTT
clone_size: .; j_call: TRBJ1-5; d_call: .; v_call: TRBV27; cdr3_aa: CASGAQGNQPQHF; cdr3_nt: TGTGCCAGCGGAGCACAGGGAAATCAGCCCCAGCATTTT
clone_size: .; j_call: TRBJ2-5; d_call: .; v_call: TRBV7-6; cdr3_aa: CASRTTMTQKTQYF; cdr3_nt: TGTGCCAGCCGGACTACCATGACTCAAAAGACCCAGTACTTC
clone_size: .; j_call: TRBJ1-1; d_call: .; v_call: TRBV7-2; cdr3_aa: CASRSGTEAFF; cdr3_nt: TGTGCCAGCAGATCGGGCACTGAAGCTTTCTTT
clone_size: .; j_call: TRBJ2-2; d_call: .; v_call: TRBV6-5; cdr3_aa: CASSAGAIGELFF; cdr3_nt: TGTGCCAGCAGTGCAGGGGCAATCGGGGAGCTGTTTTTT
clone_size: .; j_call: TRBJ2-7; d_call: .; v_call: TRBV19; cdr3_aa: CASSIQGISYEQYF; cdr3_nt: TGTGCCAGTAGTATCCAGGGGATATCCTACGAGCAGTACTTC
clone_size: .; j_call: TRBJ2-7; d_call: .; v_call: TRBV4-2; cdr3_aa: CASSPLGRPGAYEQYF; cdr3_nt: TGTGCCAGCAGCCCCCTCGGGCGGCCAGGGGCCTACGAGCAGTACTTC
clone_size: .; j_call: TRBJ2-1; d_call: .; v_call: TRBV19; cdr3_aa: CASSISGAFNEQFF; cdr3_nt: TGTGCCAGTAGTATCTCAGGGGCCTTCAATGAGCAGTTCTTC
clone_size: .; j_call: TRBJ2-7; d_call: TRBD1; v_call: TRBV5-1; cdr3_aa: CASSPGQGAGEQYF; cdr3_nt: TGCGCCAGCAGCCCCGGACAGGGGGCTGGCGAGCAGTACTTC
clone_size: .; j_call: TRBJ2-7; d_call: TRBD2; v_call: TRBV10-2; cdr3_aa: CASGAYGTNSYEQYF; cdr3_nt: TGCGCCAGTGGGGCGTATGGGACTAACTCCTACGAGCAGTACTTC
clone_size: few; j_call: TRBJ2-2; d_call: TRBD1; v_call: TRBV6-5; cdr3_aa: CASSYPGGAGELFF; cdr3_nt: TGTGCCAGCAGTTACCCAGGGGGCGCCGGGGAGCTGTTTTTT
clone_size: few; j_call: TRBJ2-7; d_call: .; v_call: TRBV9; cdr3_aa: CASSVGGTLTYEQYF; cdr3_nt: TGTGCCAGCAGCGTAGGGGGGACACTCACCTACGAGCAGTACTTC
clone_size: few; j_call: TRBJ1-4; d_call: .; v_call: TRBV10-1; cdr3_aa: CASSGVGGSEKLFF; cdr3_nt: TGCGCCAGCAGTGGTGTAGGGGGAAGTGAAAAACTGTTTTTT
clone_size: .; j_call: TRBJ2-4; d_call: .; v_call: TRBV11-3; cdr3_aa: CASSYGSGNIQYF; cdr3_nt: TGTGCCAGCAGTTATGGGAGTGGGAACATTCAGTACTTC
clone_size: .; j_call: TRBJ1-5; d_call: .; v_call: TRBV2; cdr3_aa: CASSDRAGEGPQHF; cdr3_nt: TGTGCCAGCAGTGACCGGGCAGGGGAAGGACCCCAGCATTTT
clone_size: .; j_call: TRBJ2-2; d_call: .; v_call: TRBV28; cdr3_aa: CASSPGLPGELFF; cdr3_nt: TGTGCCAGCAGCCCTGGCCTCCCCGGGGAGCTGTTTTTT
clone_size: .; j_call: TRBJ1-2; d_call: .; v_call: TRBV28; cdr3_aa: CASSLEGYGYTF; cdr3_nt: TGTGCCAGCAGTCTGGAGGGCTATGGCTACACCTTC
clone_size: .; j_call: TRBJ2-6; d_call: .; v_call: TRBV10-3; cdr3_aa: CATKRDSGANVLTF; cdr3_nt: TGTGCCACCAAGAGGGACTCTGGGGCCAACGTCCTGACTTTC
clone_size: .; j_call: TRBJ1-1; d_call: TRBD1; v_call: TRBV5-1; cdr3_aa: CASSLESGGGLSTEAFF; cdr3_nt: TGCGCCAGCAGCTTGGAAAGCGGAGGGGGCCTGAGCACTGAAGCTTTCTTT
clone_size: once; j_call: TRBJ2-1; d_call: .; v_call: TRBV6-6; cdr3_aa: CASSIQGNEQFF; cdr3_nt: TGTGCCAGCAGCATACAGGGCAATGAGCAGTTCTTC
clone_size: .; j_call: TRBJ2-7; d_call: TRBD1; v_call: TRBV6-5; cdr3_aa: CASSSTGVGYEQYF; cdr3_nt: TGTGCCAGCAGTTCGACAGGGGTAGGGTACGAGCAGTACTTC
clone_size: few; j_call: TRBJ1-6; d_call: .; v_call: TRBV5-5; cdr3_aa: CASSFAWEHNSPLHF; cdr3_nt: TGTGCCAGCAGCTTCGCGTGGGAGCATAATTCACCCCTCCACTTT
clone_size: .; j_call: TRBJ1-1; d_call: .; v_call: TRBV7-8; cdr3_aa: CASSLGGEVGTEAFF; cdr3_nt: TGTGCCAGCAGCTTAGGAGGGGAGGTCGGAACTGAAGCTTTCTTT
clone_size: .; j_call: TRBJ2-1; d_call: .; v_call: TRBV27; cdr3_aa: CASSLSSGGSYNEQFF; cdr3_nt: TGTGCCAGCAGTTTATCTTCCGGGGGCTCCTACAATGAGCAGTTCTTC
clone_size: .; j_call: TRBJ1-1; d_call: .; v_call: TRBV7-8; cdr3_aa: CASSLVGGSGPTEAFF; cdr3_nt: TGTGCCAGCAGCTTAGTGGGGGGGTCAGGGCCCACTGAAGCTTTCTTT
clone_size: .; j_call: TRBJ2-5; d_call: .; v_call: TRBV7-2; cdr3_aa: CASSKGGSQETQYF; cdr3_nt: TGTGCCAGCTCTAAGGGGGGGAGTCAAGAGACCCAGTACTTC
clone_size: .; j_call: TRBJ1-2; d_call: TRBD1; v_call: TRBV10-1; cdr3_aa: CASGDRDFGYTF; cdr3_nt: TGCGCCAGCGGGGACAGGGATTTTGGCTACACCTTC
clone_size: .; j_call: TRBJ1-6; d_call: .; v_call: TRBV7-9; cdr3_aa: CASSKDSLNSPLHF; cdr3_nt: TGTGCCAGCAGCAAGGACAGCCTTAATTCACCCCTCCACTTT
clone_size: .; j_call: TRBJ1-3; d_call: TRBD1; v_call: TRBV4-3; cdr3_aa: CASSQDRGSGNTIYF; cdr3_nt: TGCGCCAGCAGCCAGGACAGGGGTTCTGGAAACACCATATATTTT
clone_size: .; j_call: TRBJ2-7; d_call: .; v_call: TRBV27; cdr3_aa: CASSLAGYSSYEQYF; cdr3_nt: TGTGCCAGCAGTTTAGCGGGTTACAGCTCCTACGAGCAGTACTTC
clone_size: .; j_call: TRBJ1-2; d_call: .; v_call: TRBV19; cdr3_aa: CASSPTGFNYGYTF; cdr3_nt: TGTGCCAGTAGTCCAACAGGGTTTAACTATGGCTACACCTTC
clone_size: .; j_call: TRBJ2-5; d_call: TRBD1; v_call: TRBV5-1; cdr3_aa: CASSRDSQETQYF; cdr3_nt: TGCGCCAGCAGCCGGGACAGCCAAGAGACCCAGTACTTC
clone_size: .; j_call: TRBJ1-2; d_call: TRBD1; v_call: TRBV28; cdr3_aa: CASSPIRGTSRGYTF; cdr3_nt: TGTGCCAGCAGCCCAATCAGGGGGACGTCCCGTGGCTACACCTTC
clone_size: .; j_call: TRBJ1-2; d_call: .; v_call: TRBV4-3; cdr3_aa: CASSQDGNNYGYTF; cdr3_nt: TGCGCCAGCAGCCAGGACGGGAATAACTATGGCTACACCTTC
clone_size: .; j_call: TRBJ1-1; d_call: .; v_call: TRBV9; cdr3_aa: CASSAPRRRNTEAFF; cdr3_nt: TGTGCCAGCAGCGCACCTAGGCGCCGGAACACTGAAGCTTTCTTT
clone_size: .; j_call: TRBJ2-1; d_call: .; v_call: TRBV7-2; cdr3_aa: CASSYSFSRRRASYNEQFF; cdr3_nt: TGTGCCAGCAGCTACAGCTTCTCCCGGCGGCGGGCCTCCTACAATGAGCAGTTCTTC
clone_size: .; j_call: TRBJ1-5; d_call: .; v_call: TRBV6-5; cdr3_aa: CASRGTGTNQPQHF; cdr3_nt: TGTGCCAGCAGGGGCACAGGAACGAATCAGCCCCAGCATTTT
clone_size: .; j_call: TRBJ2-7; d_call: .; v_call: TRBV28; cdr3_aa: CASSLPHSGQFSYEQYF; cdr3_nt: TGTGCCAGCAGTCTGCCCCACTCGGGACAATTCTCCTACGAGCAGTACTTC
clone_size: .; j_call: TRBJ2-1; d_call: TRBD2; v_call: TRBV2; cdr3_aa: CASRKQLAGATYNEQFF; cdr3_nt: TGTGCCAGCAGGAAACAACTAGCGGGGGCGACCTACAATGAGCAGTTCTTC
clone_size: .; j_call: TRBJ2-2; d_call: .; v_call: TRBV19; cdr3_aa: CASSFFGELFF; cdr3_nt: TGTGCCAGTAGCTTCTTCGGGGAGCTGTTTTTT